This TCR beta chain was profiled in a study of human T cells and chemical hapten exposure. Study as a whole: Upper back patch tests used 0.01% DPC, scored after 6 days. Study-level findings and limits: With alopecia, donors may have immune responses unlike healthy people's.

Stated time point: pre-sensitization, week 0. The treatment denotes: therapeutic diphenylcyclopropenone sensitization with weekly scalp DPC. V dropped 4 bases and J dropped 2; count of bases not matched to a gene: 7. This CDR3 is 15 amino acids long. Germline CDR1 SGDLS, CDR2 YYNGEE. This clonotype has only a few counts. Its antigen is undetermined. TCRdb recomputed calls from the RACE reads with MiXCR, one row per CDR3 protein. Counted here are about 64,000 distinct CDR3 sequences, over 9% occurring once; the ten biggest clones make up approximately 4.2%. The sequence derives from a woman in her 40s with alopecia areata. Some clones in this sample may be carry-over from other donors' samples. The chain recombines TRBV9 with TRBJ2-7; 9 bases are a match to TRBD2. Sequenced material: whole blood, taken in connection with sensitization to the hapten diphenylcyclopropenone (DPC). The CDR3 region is CASSPYSSGAYEQYF. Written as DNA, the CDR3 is TGTGCCAGCAGCCCCTACTCTAGCGGGGCCTACGAGCAGTACTTC.